This T cell receptor beta chain comes out of a study of cytomegalovirus exposure and HLA in healthy donors. Findings of the study overall: The study listed approximately 160 cytomegalovirus-associated TCR beta chains. A subsequent analysis found that TCR clusters from the first cohort also tended to co-occur in the roughly 120 validation repertoires, with less than 95% of cluster scores above 0. A few of the chains that were CMV-associated were confirmed in vitro to be specific for CMV antigens.

Data came from immunoSEQ multiplex PCR; TCRdb stores just in-frame clones and leaves some out. The sample includes some 130,000 clones, just under 85% of them seen just once. Worth noting for this clone: Its antigen is unknown.

Germline V lookup: CDR1 MNHEY, CDR2 SMNVEV (reference sequence). Trimming pared 5 bases from V and 4 bases from J, leaving 23 bases between. This CDR3 has 17 residues. Material: PBMCs. This receptor was identified in a man aged 30-40 years in good health and CMV-seropositive. J is TRBJ1-2 and V is TRBV27; D is perhaps TRBD1 (6 bases). The CDR3 spells CASSLRGGWGGLYGYTF. CDR3 coding DNA: TGTGCCAGCAGTCTACGGGGGGGATGGGGGGGCCTCTATGGCTACACCTTC.